The clone carrying this TCR beta chain was picked up a small number of times. Its antigen is currently unknown. RNA transcripts gave rise to amplified TCR beta CDR3 regions. The TCR CDR3 was amplified in a first-round RT-PCR using the HTBI primer set. From the multiplex PCR reads, TCRdb called clonotypes with MiXCR, one entry per CDR3 protein. The repertoire includes 410,000 or so distinct CDR3 sequences, about 15% of them detected once, and 13% sits in the top ten. This sample is drawn from a study of T cells in Graves' hyperthyroidism and ophthalmopathy. The overall study: Peripheral blood was collected at initial diagnosis, before any treatment. General study points: Blood held most thyroid clonotypes expanded above 0.001 frequency. Through a model of 13 V-J features, ophthalmopathy was separated from stable hyperthyroidism.

Clinical symptoms, serum thyroxine, TRAb, thyroid ultrasound and orbital computed tomography informed diagnoses. The origin of this receptor is a man between 18 and 29 years old with Graves' ophthalmopathy. Sequenced material: blood.

The CDR3, as DNA: TGTGCCAGTAGTGTAGGGCGAACTCTAAGCTACGAGCAGTACTTC. Protein product: CASSVGRTLSYEQYF. This chain joins TRBV19 and TRBJ2-7; D gene unclear. The CDR3 is made up of 15 amino acids. Trimming took off 5 bases at V and 3 bases at J, with 17 bases between the two ends. The germline V gene encodes CDR1 LNHDA and CDR2 SQIVND (reference sequence). The full variable domain, rest sourced from reference TRBV19 and TRBJ2-7, is DGGITQSPKYLFRKEGQNVTLSCEQNLNHDAMYWYRQDPGQGLRLIYYSQIVNDFQKGDIAEGYSVSREKKESFPLTVTSAQKNPTAFYLCASSVGRTLSYEQYFGPGTRLTVT.